This T cell receptor (beta chain) was recorded in a study of vaccination and CD4 T cells after COVID-19. For the study at large: Convalescent study patients returned SARS-CoV-2 positive nasal swab PCR results, with fewer than 10 mild cases and one severe. Convalescent donors were composed of six males and four females, of whom two were Hispanic.

On this clonotype itself: Antigen specificity is unknown.

Regarding treatment: approximately 11-day PBMC culture with coronavirus spike peptide pools or control peptides (ViraFEST assay). General study points: Within the convalescent patients, a median approximately 90% of the SARS-CoV-2-reactive clones were ones that appeared only post-vaccination.

The CDR3 is 17 amino acids. CDR1 MNHEY and CDR2 SVGEGT come from the germline V gene. The junction had 12 bases not matched to a gene; V was cut back by 4 bases and J by 4 bases. Sequenced with the Oncomine TCR Beta short-read assay was DNA taken from cultured CD4+ T cells. Once CD4+ T cells had been cultured, genomic DNA was extracted from them. TCRdb independently ran MiXCR on the PCR reads; one entry per CDR3 protein. This sample yields 20,000 to 25,000 distinct CDR3 sequences, of which 32% are seen a single time; about an eighth belongs to the top ten. The receptor's source is a human donor with COVID-19. The genes are TRBV6-2 or TRBV6-3 and TRBJ2-1; 8 positions agree with TRBD1. The sequencing sample was made of cultured CD4+ T cells from blood. The CDR3 region is CASSSDRGTGIYNEQFF. CDR3 DNA: TGTGCCAGCAGTTCTGACAGGGGTACGGGTATATACAATGAGCAGTTCTTC.